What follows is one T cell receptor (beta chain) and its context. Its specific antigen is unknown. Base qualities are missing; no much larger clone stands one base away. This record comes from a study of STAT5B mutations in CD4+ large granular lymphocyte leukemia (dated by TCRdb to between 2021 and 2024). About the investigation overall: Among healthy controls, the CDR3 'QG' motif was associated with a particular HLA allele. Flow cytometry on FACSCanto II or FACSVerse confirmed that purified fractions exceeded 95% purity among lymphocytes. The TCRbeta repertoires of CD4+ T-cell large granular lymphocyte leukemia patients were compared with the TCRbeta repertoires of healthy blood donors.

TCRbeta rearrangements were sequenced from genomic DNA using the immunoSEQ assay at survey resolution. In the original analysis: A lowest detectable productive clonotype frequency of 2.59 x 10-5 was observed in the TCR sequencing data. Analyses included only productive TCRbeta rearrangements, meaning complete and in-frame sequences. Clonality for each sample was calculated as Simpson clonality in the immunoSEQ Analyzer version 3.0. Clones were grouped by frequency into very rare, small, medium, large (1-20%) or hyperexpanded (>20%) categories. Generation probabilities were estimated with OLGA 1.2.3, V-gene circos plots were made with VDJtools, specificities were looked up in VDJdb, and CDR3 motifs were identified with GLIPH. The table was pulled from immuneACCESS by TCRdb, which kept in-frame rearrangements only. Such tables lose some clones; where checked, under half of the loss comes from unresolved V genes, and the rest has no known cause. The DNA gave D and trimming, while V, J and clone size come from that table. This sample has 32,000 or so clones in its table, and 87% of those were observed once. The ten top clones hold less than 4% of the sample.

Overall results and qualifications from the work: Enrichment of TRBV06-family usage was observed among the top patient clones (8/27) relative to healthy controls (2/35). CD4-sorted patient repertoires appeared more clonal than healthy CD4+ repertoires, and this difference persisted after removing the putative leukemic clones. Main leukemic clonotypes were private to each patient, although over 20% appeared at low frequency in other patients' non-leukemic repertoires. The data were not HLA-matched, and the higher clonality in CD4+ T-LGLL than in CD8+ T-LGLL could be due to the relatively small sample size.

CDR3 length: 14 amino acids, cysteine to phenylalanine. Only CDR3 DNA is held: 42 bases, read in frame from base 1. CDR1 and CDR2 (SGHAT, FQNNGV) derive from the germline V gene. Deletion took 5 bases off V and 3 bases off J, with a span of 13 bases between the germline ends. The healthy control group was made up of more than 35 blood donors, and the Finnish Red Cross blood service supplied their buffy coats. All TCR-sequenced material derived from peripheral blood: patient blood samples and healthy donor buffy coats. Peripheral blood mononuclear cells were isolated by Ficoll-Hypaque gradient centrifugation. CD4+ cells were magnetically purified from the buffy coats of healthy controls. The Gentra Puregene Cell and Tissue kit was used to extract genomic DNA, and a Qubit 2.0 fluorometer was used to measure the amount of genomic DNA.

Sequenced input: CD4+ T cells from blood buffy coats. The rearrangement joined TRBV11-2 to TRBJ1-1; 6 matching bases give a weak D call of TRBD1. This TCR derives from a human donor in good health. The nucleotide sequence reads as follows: TGTGCCAGCAGCGCACAGGGAGGCCACACTGAAGCTTTCTTT. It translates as CASSAQGGHTEAFF.